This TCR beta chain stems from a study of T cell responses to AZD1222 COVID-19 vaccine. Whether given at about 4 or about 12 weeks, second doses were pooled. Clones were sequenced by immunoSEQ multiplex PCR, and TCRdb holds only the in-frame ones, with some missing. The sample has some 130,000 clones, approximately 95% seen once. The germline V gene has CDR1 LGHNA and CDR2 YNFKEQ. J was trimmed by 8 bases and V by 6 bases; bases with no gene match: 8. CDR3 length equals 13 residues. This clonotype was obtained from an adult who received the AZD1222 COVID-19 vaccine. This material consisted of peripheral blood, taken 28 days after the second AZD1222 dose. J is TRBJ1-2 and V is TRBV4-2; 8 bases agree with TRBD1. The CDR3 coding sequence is TGTGCCAGCAGGGGACAGGTGGTGGAGGGCTACACCTTC. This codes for CASRGQVVEGYTF.